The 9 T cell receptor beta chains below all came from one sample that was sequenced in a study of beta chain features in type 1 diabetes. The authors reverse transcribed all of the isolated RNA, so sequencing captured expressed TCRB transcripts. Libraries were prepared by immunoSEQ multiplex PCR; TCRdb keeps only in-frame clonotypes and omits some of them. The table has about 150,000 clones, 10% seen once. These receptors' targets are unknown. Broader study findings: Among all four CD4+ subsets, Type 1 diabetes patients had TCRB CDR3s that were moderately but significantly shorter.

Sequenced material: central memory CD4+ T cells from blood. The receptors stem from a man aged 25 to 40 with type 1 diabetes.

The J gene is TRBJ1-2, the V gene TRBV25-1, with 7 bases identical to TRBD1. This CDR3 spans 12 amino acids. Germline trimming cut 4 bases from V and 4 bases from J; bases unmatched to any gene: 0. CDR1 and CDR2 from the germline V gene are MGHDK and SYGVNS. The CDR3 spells CASSGTGYGYTF. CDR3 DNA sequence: TGTGCCAGCAGTGGGACAGGCTATGGCTACACCTTC.

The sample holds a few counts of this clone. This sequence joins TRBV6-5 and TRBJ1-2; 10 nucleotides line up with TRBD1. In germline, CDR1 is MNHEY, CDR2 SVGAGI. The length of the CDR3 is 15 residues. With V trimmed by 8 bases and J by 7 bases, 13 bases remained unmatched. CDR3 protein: CASWSRRTGGFGYTF. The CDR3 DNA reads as TGTGCCAGCTGGAGCCGAAGGACAGGGGGATTTGGCTACACCTTC.

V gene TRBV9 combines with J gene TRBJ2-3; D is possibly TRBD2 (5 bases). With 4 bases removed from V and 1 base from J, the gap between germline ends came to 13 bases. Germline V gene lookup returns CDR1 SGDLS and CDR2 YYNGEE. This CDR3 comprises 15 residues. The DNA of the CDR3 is TGTGCCAGCAGCCAGGAGGCGGGTGGCACAGATACGCAGTATTTT. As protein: CASSQEAGGTDTQYF.

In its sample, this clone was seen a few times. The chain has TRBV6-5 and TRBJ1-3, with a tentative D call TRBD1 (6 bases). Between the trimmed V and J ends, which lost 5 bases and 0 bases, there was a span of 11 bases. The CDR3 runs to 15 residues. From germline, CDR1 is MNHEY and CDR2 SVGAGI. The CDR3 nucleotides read TGTGCCAGCAGTCCGGGGGGCTACTCTGGAAACACCATATATTTT. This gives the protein CASSPGGYSGNTIYF.

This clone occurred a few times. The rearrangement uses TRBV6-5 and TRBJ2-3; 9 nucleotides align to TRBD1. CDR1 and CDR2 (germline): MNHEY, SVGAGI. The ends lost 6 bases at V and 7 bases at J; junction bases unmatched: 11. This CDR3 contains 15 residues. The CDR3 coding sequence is TGTGCCAGCAGCGCGCCCGGGACAGGGATGAATACGCAGTATTTT. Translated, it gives CASSAPGTGMNTQYF.

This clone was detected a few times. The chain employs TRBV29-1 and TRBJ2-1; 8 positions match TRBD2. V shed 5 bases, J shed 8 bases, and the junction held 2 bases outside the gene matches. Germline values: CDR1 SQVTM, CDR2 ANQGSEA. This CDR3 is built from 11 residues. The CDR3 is CSVLTSDEQFF. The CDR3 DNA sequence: TGCAGCGTTCTGACTAGCGATGAGCAGTTCTTC.

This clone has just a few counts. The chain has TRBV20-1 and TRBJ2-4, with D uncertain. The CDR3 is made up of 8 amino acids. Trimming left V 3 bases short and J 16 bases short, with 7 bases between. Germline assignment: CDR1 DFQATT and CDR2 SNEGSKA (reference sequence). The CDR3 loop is CSASRLYF. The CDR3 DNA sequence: TGCAGTGCTAGTAGACTTTACTTC.

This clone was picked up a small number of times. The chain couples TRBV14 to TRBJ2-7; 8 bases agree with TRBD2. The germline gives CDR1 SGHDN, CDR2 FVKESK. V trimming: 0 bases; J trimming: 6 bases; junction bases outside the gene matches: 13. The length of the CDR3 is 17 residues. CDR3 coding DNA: TGTGCCAGCAGCCAAGATCGCAGCGGGAGAGGTCGGGTCGAGCAGTACTTC. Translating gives CASSQDRSGRGRVEQYF. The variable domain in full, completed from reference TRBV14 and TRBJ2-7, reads EAGVTQFPSHSVIEKGQTVTLRCDPISGHDNLYWYRRVMGKEIKFLLHFVKESKQDESGMPNNRFLAERTGGTYSTLKVQPAELEDSGVYFCASSQDRSGRGRVEQYFGPGTRLTVT.

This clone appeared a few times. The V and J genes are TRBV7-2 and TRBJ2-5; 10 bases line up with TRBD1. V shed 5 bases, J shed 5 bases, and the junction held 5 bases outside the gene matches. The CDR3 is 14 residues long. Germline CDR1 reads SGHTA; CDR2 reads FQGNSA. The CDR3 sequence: CASSPTGGWETQYF. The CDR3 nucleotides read TGTGCCAGCAGCCCGACAGGGGGCTGGGAGACCCAGTACTTC. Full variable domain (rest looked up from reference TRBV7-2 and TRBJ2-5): GAGVSQSPSNKVTEKGKDVELRCDPISGHTALYWYRQSLGQGLEFLIYFQGNSAPDKSGLPSDRFSAERTGGSVSTLTIQRTQQEDSAVYLCASSPTGGWETQYFGPGTRLLVL.